What follows are 11 T cell receptor beta chains derived from one specimen sequenced in a study of identical twins. TCRdb redid the calling of the 5' RACE reads with MiXCR, one entry per CDR3 protein. The sample has 450,000 or so distinct CDR3 sequences, roughly an eighth seen once. This same sample was also taken into another study, of yellow fever vaccine responses in identical twins.

Sequenced: CD4+ T cells sorted from blood. The receptors were sampled from a woman between 18 and 29 years old in good health.

This clonotype was detected a few times. The J gene is TRBJ1-6, the V gene TRBV12-3 or TRBV12-4, with 9 bases lining up with TRBD1. J was trimmed by 10 bases and V by 4 bases; bases with no gene match: 5. This CDR3 is 14 amino acids long. Written as DNA, the CDR3 is TGTGCCAGCAGTTACGGACAGGGGAGATCACCCCTCCACTTT. Translating gives CASSYGQGRSPLHF.

This clonotype was found a few times. The rearrangement links TRBV7-6 to TRBJ2-7, with 7 bases aligning to TRBD2. V gave up 5 bases and J gave up 3 bases; unmatched junction bases: 4. This CDR3 is 13 amino acids long. CDR1 and CDR2 from the germline V gene are SGHVS and FNYEAQ. Here the CDR3 DNA reads TGTGCCAGCAGCGCCGGGACTAACTACGAGCAGTACTTC. Translated, it gives CASSAGTNYEQYF.

This clonotype was recorded many times. CDR3 loop: CASSPAKDGTETYEQYF. The CDR3 coding sequence is TGCGCCAGCAGCCCGGCGAAGGATGGGACCGAGACCTACGAGCAGTACTTC. The rearrangement joins TRBV5-1 to TRBJ2-7; perhaps D is TRBD1 or TRBD2 (5 bases each). Germline values: CDR1 SGHRS, CDR2 YFSETQ. CDR3 size: 17 residues. Trimming stripped 4 bases from V and 2 bases from J, with 22 bases between.

This clonotype was detected only a few times. This chain uses TRBV6-1 with TRBJ2-3; 8 bases line up with TRBD1. The CDR3 has 15 residues. Trimming cost V 7 bases and J 1 base; bases outside gene matches: 7. Germline CDR1 is MNHNS and CDR2 is SASEGT. CDR3 loop: CASTMDRAGTDTQYF. The CDR3 DNA follows: TGTGCCAGCACTATGGACAGGGCTGGCACAGATACGCAGTATTTT.

The rearrangement uses TRBV7-9 and TRBJ2-1; D is undetermined. The V gene lost 6 bases and the J gene lost 5 bases, with 20 bases spanning the gap. The CDR3 is made up of 16 amino acids. Per germline, CDR1 SEHNR and CDR2 FQNEAQ (reference sequence). The chain's CDR3 is CASSRTISPSHNEQFF. CDR3 DNA: TGTGCCAGCAGTAGGACGATTTCCCCGAGCCACAATGAGCAGTTCTTC.

This clonotype turned up a few times. The gene calls are TRBV7-3 and TRBJ2-1; 10 bases line up with TRBD2. The CDR3 consists of 15 residues. Per germline, CDR1 SGHTA and CDR2 FQGTGA. V lost 5 bases, J lost 4 bases, and 5 bases stayed unmatched. The CDR3 DNA follows: TGTGCCAGCAGCGTAGCTAGCGGGGGATACAATGAGCAGTTCTTC. Translated, it gives CASSVASGGYNEQFF.

This clonotype was seen only a few times. This rearrangement joins TRBV12-3 or TRBV12-4 to TRBJ2-7; D may be TRBD2 (6 bases). Trimming left V 5 bases short and J 5 bases short, with 22 bases between. The CDR3 sequence is 16 residues long. CDR3 protein: CASSPRWGGGSHEQYF. CDR3 bases: TGTGCCAGCAGTCCTCGCTGGGGCGGAGGGTCCCACGAGCAGTACTTC.

In this sample, this clonotype turned up a few times. V gene TRBV7-3 combines with J gene TRBJ2-7; TRBD2 is a possible D gene (6 bases). Deletions cut 6 bases from V and 3 bases from J, with 18 bases between. Germline values: CDR1 SGHTA, CDR2 FQGTGA. The CDR3 contains 15 residues. The CDR3 reads CASSRDPGGYYEQYF. The CDR3 region has the DNA TGTGCCAGCAGTCGAGACCCAGGAGGGTACTACGAGCAGTACTTC.

The chain employs TRBV5-5 and TRBJ2-6; D is perhaps TRBD1 or TRBD2 (5 bases each). Trimming left V 1 base short and J 0 bases short, with 14 bases between. The CDR3 is 18 amino acids. Germline V gene lookup returns CDR1 SGHKS and CDR2 YYEKEE (reference sequence). CDR3 in DNA: TGTGCCAGCAGCTTGCGGGATGGTAGGGGCTCTGGGGCCAACGTCCTGACTTTC. Translating it yields CASSLRDGRGSGANVLTF.

This clonotype has a handful of counts. This rearrangement joins TRBV6-2 or TRBV6-3 to TRBJ2-1, with 7 bases matching TRBD2. CDR1 and CDR2 (germline): MNHEY, SVGEGT. Losses at the gene ends were 3 bases for V and 4 bases for J; bases not matched to a gene: 15. The CDR3 has 18 residues. The CDR3 sequence: CASSYNPSRGRSYNEQFF. The CDR3 DNA reads TGTGCCAGCAGTTATAACCCGTCTCGCGGGAGATCGTACAATGAGCAGTTCTTC.

This chain connects TRBV18 to TRBJ1-5, with 8 bases identical to TRBD1. V lost 5 bases to trimming and J lost 1 base; unmatched junction nucleotides: 13. The germline V gene encodes CDR1 KGHSH and CDR2 LQKENI. This CDR3 spans 18 amino acids. The CDR3 sequence: CASSISRTGGQSNQPQHF. The CDR3 nucleotides read TGTGCCAGCTCAATTTCCCGTACAGGGGGTCAAAGCAATCAGCCCCAGCATTTT.